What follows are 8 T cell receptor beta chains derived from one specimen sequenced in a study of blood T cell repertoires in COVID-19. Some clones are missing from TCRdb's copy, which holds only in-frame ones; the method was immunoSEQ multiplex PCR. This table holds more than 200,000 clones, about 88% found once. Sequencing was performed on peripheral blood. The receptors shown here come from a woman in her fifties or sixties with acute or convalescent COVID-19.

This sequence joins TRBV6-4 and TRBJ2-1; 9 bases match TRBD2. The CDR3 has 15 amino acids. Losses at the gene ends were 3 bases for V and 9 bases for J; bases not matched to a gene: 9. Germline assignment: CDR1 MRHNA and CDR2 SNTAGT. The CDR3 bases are TGTGCCAGCAGTGAGAGGTCTAGCGGGATGGGTGAGCAGTTCTTC. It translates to CASSERSSGMGEQFF.

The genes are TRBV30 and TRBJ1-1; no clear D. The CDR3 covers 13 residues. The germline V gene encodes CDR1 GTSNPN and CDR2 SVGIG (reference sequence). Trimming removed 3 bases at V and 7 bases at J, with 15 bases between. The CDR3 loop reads CAWRSSEADEAFF. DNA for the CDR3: TGTGCCTGGAGATCTTCCGAGGCGGATGAAGCTTTCTTT.

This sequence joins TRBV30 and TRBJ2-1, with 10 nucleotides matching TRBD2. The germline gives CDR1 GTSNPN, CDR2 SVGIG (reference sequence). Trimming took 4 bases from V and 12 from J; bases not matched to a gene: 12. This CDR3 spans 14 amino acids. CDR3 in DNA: TGTGCCTGGAAAGGACAGCACTTAGCGGGAGGGCAGTTCTTC. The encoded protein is CAWKGQHLAGGQFF.

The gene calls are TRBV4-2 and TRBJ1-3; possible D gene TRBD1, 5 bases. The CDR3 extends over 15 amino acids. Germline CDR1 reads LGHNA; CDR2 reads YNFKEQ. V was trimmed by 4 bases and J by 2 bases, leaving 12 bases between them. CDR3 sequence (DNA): TGTGCCAGCAGCCCGTCGGGGGGGACTGGAAACACCATATATTTT. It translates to CASSPSGGTGNTIYF.

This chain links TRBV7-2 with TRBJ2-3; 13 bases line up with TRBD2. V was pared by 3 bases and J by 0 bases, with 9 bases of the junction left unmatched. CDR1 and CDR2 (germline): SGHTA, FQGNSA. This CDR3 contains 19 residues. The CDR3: CASSFLRLAGGGSTDTQYF. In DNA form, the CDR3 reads TGTGCCAGCAGCTTCTTGAGACTAGCGGGAGGAGGGAGCACAGATACGCAGTATTTT.

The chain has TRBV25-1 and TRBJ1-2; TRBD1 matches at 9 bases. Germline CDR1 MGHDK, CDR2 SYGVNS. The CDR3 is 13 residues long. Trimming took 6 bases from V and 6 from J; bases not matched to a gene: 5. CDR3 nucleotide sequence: TGTGCCAGCAGCCCCCGGGACAGGGATGGCTACACCTTC. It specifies CASSPRDRDGYTF.

In DNA, the CDR3 is TGTGCCAGCAGCACTCTACAGGGGAACACTGAAGCTTTCTTT. As protein: CASSTLQGNTEAFF. The rearrangement uses TRBV6-2 or TRBV6-3 and TRBJ1-1, with D tentatively TRBD1 (6 bases). Looked up from germline, CDR1 is MNHEY and CDR2 is SVGEGT. V was trimmed by 6 bases and J by 1 base, leaving 12 bases between them. This CDR3 spans 14 amino acids.

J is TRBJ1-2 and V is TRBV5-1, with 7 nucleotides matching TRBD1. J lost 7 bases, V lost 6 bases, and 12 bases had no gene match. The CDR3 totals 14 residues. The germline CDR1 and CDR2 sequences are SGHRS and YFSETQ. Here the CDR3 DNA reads TGCGCCAGCACATCAGGACGGGACAGTATTGGCTACACCTTC. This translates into CASTSGRDSIGYTF.